The T cell receptor beta chain under discussion was sequenced for a study of T cells in Graves' hyperthyroidism and ophthalmopathy (dated by TCRdb to between 2018 and 2020). With regard to the full study: Peripheral blood was sampled at the time of initial diagnosis, prior to any treatment. A discovery cohort of about 95 patients, 43 with Graves' ophthalmopathy and over 55 with stable Graves' hyperthyroidism, was used to find distinguishing TCR V-J signatures. An independent validation cohort of under 20 hyperthyroidism patients and 17 patients who later progressed to ophthalmopathy tested prospective prediction of ophthalmopathy. The 100 discovery patients were randomly split 7:3 into training and test sets. In addition, the study compared T-cell repertoires in thyroid tissue and in blood from five to seven Graves' hyperthyroidism patients. After blood sampling, hyperthyroidism patients were treated with methimazole at a starting dose of 30 mg daily, and ophthalmopathy patients were treated with high-dose intravenous methylprednisolone. According to the paper, TCR Vbeta CDR3 sequencing was carried out on more than 120 peripheral blood samples, which came from approximately 41 ophthalmopathy, around 75 hyperthyroidism and some 17 progressor patients.

Paper-wide results and their limitations: Most expanded thyroid clonotypes (frequency above 0.001) were also found in blood, which suggests that blood repertoires may mirror thyroid immune responses. No statistical method was used to fix the sample size in advance, and group allocation was not hidden from the investigators. In cross-validation, a model built on a 13 V-J signature told ophthalmopathy apart from stable hyperthyroidism with 85% to 90% sensitivity and about 81% specificity, and in testing the same model reached 80%/75%. In validation, progression to ophthalmopathy was predicted by the model with roughly 71% sensitivity and under 85% specificity, a median of around 5.9 months before onset.

Amplification of TCR beta CDR3 regions was carried out from RNA transcripts. A first-round RT-PCR of the TCR CDR3 used the HTBI primer set with the Qiagen OneStep RT-PCR kit. Libraries were constructed in a second round of multiplex PCR, after which size selection and purification were carried out. The libraries were sequenced on an Illumina HiSeq2000 using paired-end 100 bp reads. Per the original workflow: SOAPnuke was used to process the raw data, removing reads that contained adapters or uncalled bases, had a mean Phred below 15, or lacked an exact match to the constant primer or identifier. High-quality paired reads were merged using COPE v1.2.5, and each unique nucleotide sequence was defined as a clonotype. MiTCR v1.1 was used to align the clonotypes against IMGT TRBV, TRBD and TRBJ reference segments. The analysis was restricted to V-J combinations with a frequency above 0.0001, which together covered over 99% of the repertoires. The TCS score was defined as F50 (clonal expansion) divided by E x V (chaos), with BLOSUM62-based TCRdist calculated between CDR3 peptides within each V-J. Welch's t-statistics and random forest reduced roughly 540 V-J features to around 14, which were used in a naive Bayes classifier (R e1071). The public reads were reanalyzed by TCRdb: fastp trimming at Q25, MiXCR alignment, in-frame beta chains only. Under each unique CDR3 protein, matching rows form one entry showing the most common genes and DNA. The V and J calls and clone size are TCRdb's, not the authors'. The sample data list a few hundred thousand distinct CDR3 sequences, and about 21% of these were observed just once. The top ten clonotypes cover less than 65% of the sample.

Stable Graves' hyperthyroidism was defined as the absence of progression to ophthalmopathy over 18 months of follow-up. Hyperthyroidism patients were aged 18 to 65 years and newly diagnosed, with disease duration of less than 2 months. Patients with uncontrolled infections, other autoimmune diseases, pregnancy or lactation were excluded. Diagnoses relied on clinical symptoms, serum thyroxine and TRAb, thyroid ultrasound and orbital computed tomography. PBMCs were separated from roughly 9.6 ml of fresh peripheral blood using Ficoll-Paque density gradient centrifugation. Total RNA was extracted with Trizol reagent, and quality was checked on an Agilent 2100 Bioanalyzer. This clonotype was counted many times. Its antigen specificity is not known. Base qualities are not recorded, but no much larger clone differs from it by a single base. Taken from the germline V gene, the CDR1 and CDR2 loops are MDHEN and SYDVKM. V is cut by 6 bases and J by 2 bases, and the space between the germline ends is 10 bases. Reading from cysteine to phenylalanine, the CDR3 counts 13 amino acids. The read is trimmed to its CDR3 DNA, 39 bases read in frame from base 1.

This sequence was found in a woman aged 45 to 65 with Graves' hyperthyroidism. In this chain, TRBV28 is recombined with TRBJ2-5; a tentative D match to TRBD1 spans 6 bases. The sequenced sample was blood. The DNA is TGTGCCAGCAGCAGACAGGTGCAAGAGACCCAGTACTTC. Translated, it reads CASSRQVQETQYF.